The present entry profiles one T cell receptor beta chain with its context. V lost 4 bases, J lost 0 bases, and 18 bases lay in between. Germline CDR1 and CDR2: MGHDK and SYGVNS. The CDR3 contains 17 residues. These data belong to a study of T cell responses to AZD1222 COVID-19 vaccine. TCRdb's copy holds only in-frame clones and misses some; the assay was immunoSEQ multiplex PCR. The sample has 110,000 to 150,000 clones, roughly 90% seen once; the top ten hold about 3.7%. This rearrangement joins TRBV25-1 to TRBJ1-1; D is unclear. The receptor was derived from an adult in good health. This specimen was peripheral blood, taken on day 0 of AZD1222 vaccination. The DNA of the CDR3 is TGTGCCAGCAGTGCAGGAGGAGCCGCCCTCTTGAACACTGAAGCTTTCTTT. Protein: CASSAGGAALLNTEAFF.